One sample yielded the 21 T cell receptor beta chains listed below, sequenced in a study of regulatory T cells in long-lasting Graves disease. CDR3-region Arm-PCR and iRepertoire HTBI primers produced the TCR beta libraries. TCRdb processed the multiplex PCR reads anew with MiXCR; each CDR3 protein has one entry. The data show a few hundred thousand distinct CDR3 sequences, 18% seen once. This sample's time point: newly diagnosed GD, antithyroid drugs for less than 3 months. RNA from PBMCs was the source of the TCR library. The sample was also linked to a second study, of T cells in Graves' hyperthyroidism and ophthalmopathy.

The sample consisted of peripheral blood mononuclear cells (PBMCs), taken at new diagnosis, from a patient treated with antithyroid drugs. The source of these receptors is a woman aged 25 to 39 with Graves disease.

This clonotype has at least ten counts. V usage is TRBV6-5 and J usage is TRBJ2-5; tentatively, D is TRBD1 (5 bases). Germline V gene lookup returns CDR1 MNHEY and CDR2 SVGAGI. The CDR3 is 16 residues long. V lost 0 bases and J lost 3, with 14 bases in between. Here the CDR3 DNA reads TGTGCCAGCAGTTACTCGAGTCCCAGGGTAGAAGAGACCCAGTACTTC. The encoded protein is CASSYSSPRVEETQYF.

This clonotype was counted ten times or more. The rearrangement links TRBV3-1 to TRBJ1-6; possible D gene TRBD1, 6 bases. Germline assignment: CDR1 LGHDT and CDR2 YNNKEL (reference sequence). V lost 7 bases to trimming and J lost 8 bases, with 21 bases between them. The CDR3 sequence is 16 residues long. The CDR3 nucleotides read TGTGCCAGCACCAGGTGGGGGCGCCGAGGGGATTCACCCCTCCACTTT. Its protein is CASTRWGRRGDSPLHF.

This clonotype was detected ten times or more. The CDR3 here is CASSQVLFLGEQFF. DNA for the CDR3: TGCGCCAGCAGCCAAGTCTTGTTTTTGGGGGAGCAGTTCTTC. The chain links TRBV4-1 to TRBJ2-1; D call uncertain. The V end lost 1 base, the J end lost 10 bases, and 14 bases lay between the germline ends. CDR3 length: 14 amino acids. The germline gives CDR1 MGHRA, CDR2 YSYEKL.

This clonotype was picked up many times. The chain carries TRBV12-3 or TRBV12-4 and TRBJ1-2; TRBD1 might be the D (6 bases). V was cut by 5 bases and J by 7 bases, with 20 bases left in between. The CDR3 length is 15 residues. The CDR3: CASSPIGGRARGYTF. Written as DNA, the CDR3 is TGTGCCAGCAGTCCGATCGGGGGCCGGGCCCGTGGCTACACCTTC.

The sample holds many counts of this clonotype. The V gene is TRBV7-9, the J gene TRBJ1-1, with D uncertain. The germline V and J ends were trimmed by 5 bases and 3 bases, with 10 bases remaining between them. The germline V gene encodes CDR1 SEHNR and CDR2 FQNEAQ (reference sequence). CDR3 length equals 13 residues. The CDR3 protein is CASSPAPYTEAFF. The CDR3 nucleotides are TGTGCCAGCAGCCCGGCGCCGTACACTGAAGCTTTCTTT.

Many counts were recorded for this clonotype. The rearrangement uses TRBV29-1 and TRBJ2-1; 7 nucleotides line up with TRBD1. CDR1 is SQVTM and CDR2 is ANQGSEA in the germline V gene. Unmatched junction bases numbered 11, after V lost 6 bases and J lost 3 bases. The CDR3 covers 15 residues. The CDR3 DNA reads TGCAGCGTGGCACTGACAGGGCCAGGCTACAATGAGCAGTTCTTC. Its protein product is CSVALTGPGYNEQFF.

This clonotype was detected only a few times. The chain employs TRBV5-1 and TRBJ2-1; TRBD1 matches at 10 bases. Per the germline V gene, CDR1 is SGHRS and CDR2 is YFSETQ. This CDR3 is built from 16 residues. V lost 0 bases, J lost 9 bases, and 9 bases stayed unmatched. Here the CDR3 reads CASSLDSGQGLSEQFF. The CDR3, as DNA: TGCGCCAGCAGCTTGGACTCGGGACAGGGGCTCAGTGAGCAGTTCTTC. Full variable domain (remainder filled in from reference TRBV5-1 and TRBJ2-1): KAGVTQTPRYLIKTRGQQVTLSCSPISGHRSVSWYQQTPGQGLQFLFEYFSETQRNKGNFPGRFSGRQFSNSRSEMNVSTLELGDSALYLCASSLDSGQGLSEQFFGPGTRLTVL.

In this sample, this clonotype turned up many times. The chain is built from TRBV7-2 and TRBJ2-7, with 7 nucleotides matching TRBD1. Trimming cost V 0 bases and J 3 bases; bases outside gene matches: 5. The CDR3 consists of 15 residues. CDR1 SGHTA and CDR2 FQGNSA come from the germline V gene. In DNA, the CDR3 is TGTGCCAGCAGCTTAGCGGGGGACAGTTACTACGAGCAGTACTTC. It is translated as CASSLAGDSYYEQYF.

In this sample, this clonotype turned up a few times. This chain uses TRBV5-5 with TRBJ2-1; D is undetermined. This CDR3 is built from 12 residues. The V and J ends lost 6 bases and 7 bases respectively, with 11 bases between them. In germline, CDR1 is SGHKS, CDR2 YYEKEE (reference sequence). In nucleotides, the CDR3 is TGTGCCAGCACCAGACACCTGAATGAGCAGTTCTTC. This translates into CASTRHLNEQFF. The complete variable domain, with remaining parts taken from reference TRBV5-5 and TRBJ2-1, reads DAGVTQSPTHLIKTRGQQVTLRCSPISGHKSVSWYQQVLGQGPQFIFQYYEKEERGRGNFPDRFSARQFPNYSSELNVNALLLGDSALYLCASTRHLNEQFFGPGTRLTVL.

This clonotype was seen repeatedly, ten times or more. The V gene is TRBV7-3, the J gene TRBJ2-3, with 7 bases identical to TRBD2. V dropped 1 base and J dropped 0; count of bases not matched to a gene: 7. Germline CDR1 is SGHTA and CDR2 is FQGTGA. The CDR3 is 17 residues long. The CDR3 DNA sequence: TGTGCCAGCAGCTTAATGGGGACTATGCCTAGCACAGATACGCAGTATTTT. Translation: CASSLMGTMPSTDTQYF.

The chain recombines TRBV27 with TRBJ1-1, with 7 bases aligning to TRBD1. Trimming cost V 5 bases and J 3 bases; bases outside gene matches: 3. CDR3 length: 13 residues. The germline gives CDR1 MNHEY, CDR2 SMNVEV (reference sequence). CDR3 in amino acids: CASSLTGYTEAFF. The CDR3 DNA reads as TGTGCCAGCAGTCTGACAGGGTACACTGAAGCTTTCTTT.

The chain is built from TRBV11-2 and TRBJ2-5; 8 bases are shared with TRBD1. This CDR3 spans 15 amino acids. The J segment lost 5 bases and the V segment lost 4 bases, leaving 9 bases of the junction unmatched. Germline loops: CDR1 SGHAT, CDR2 FQNNGV. The CDR3 spells CASSSHIRGQETQYF. Here the CDR3 DNA reads TGTGCCAGCAGCTCGCATATCAGGGGGCAGGAGACCCAGTACTTC.

This clonotype was seen repeatedly, ten times or more. The rearrangement joins TRBV3-1 to TRBJ2-6; D is ambiguous. V gave up 0 bases and J gave up 2 bases, with 8 bases separating them. The CDR3 length is 16 residues. CDR1 and CDR2 from the germline V gene are LGHDT and YNNKEL (reference sequence). The DNA for the CDR3 is TGTGCCAGCAGCCAAGAAAAGGGCGCTGGGGCCAACGTCCTGACTTTC. It is translated as CASSQEKGAGANVLTF.

In this sample, this clonotype turned up many times. V is TRBV2 and J is TRBJ1-5; D is possibly TRBD1 (5 bases). Germline-derived CDR1 and CDR2 are SNHLY and FYNNEI. The CDR3 is 11 residues long. The V end lost 7 bases, the J end lost 5 bases, and 6 bases lay between the germline ends. CDR3 region: CASKGDQPQHF. In nucleotides, the CDR3 is TGTGCCAGCAAAGGGGATCAGCCCCAGCATTTT.

Many counts were recorded for this clonotype. The chain is built from TRBV2 and TRBJ1-2; D remains unclear. V was trimmed by 3 bases and J by 5 bases, leaving 4 bases between them. The CDR3 is 11 residues long. Germline V gives CDR1 SNHLY, CDR2 FYNNEI. The CDR3 here is CASSDSYGYTF. CDR3 nucleotide sequence: TGTGCCAGCAGTGACAGTTATGGCTACACCTTC.

This clonotype appeared many times. V is TRBV6-1 and J is TRBJ1-1; D is perhaps TRBD1 (6 bases). The CDR3 sequence is 13 residues long. V lost 7 bases to trimming and J lost 6 bases, with 15 bases between them. In germline, CDR1 is MNHNS, CDR2 SASEGT. Written as DNA, the CDR3 is TGTGCCAGCATCCTCAGGGGATCCGCTGAAGCTTTCTTT. Amino acids: CASILRGSAEAFF.

In its sample, this clonotype was seen many times. The V gene is TRBV7-2, the J gene TRBJ1-2; D gene uncertain. CDR3 length: 13 amino acids. The ends were cut back, 5 bases at V and 5 bases at J, with 12 bases in the middle. Per the germline V gene, CDR1 is SGHTA and CDR2 is FQGNSA. DNA of the CDR3: TGTGCCAGCAGCCCTGGATGGTCGTATGGCTACACCTTC. Translated, it gives CASSPGWSYGYTF.

Remarks on this clonotype: Since a much larger clone is just one base distant, this may be a read error. The J gene is TRBJ2-3, the V gene TRBV20-1; 11 bases fit TRBD1. J was trimmed by 4 bases and V by 3 bases; bases with no gene match: 6. Germline lookup yields CDR1 DFQATT and CDR2 SNEGSKA (reference sequence). The CDR3 spans 15 residues. CDR3 DNA sequence: TGCAGTGCTAGCTCCGGGACAGGGGGAGCAGATACGCAGTATTTT. Its protein is CSASSGTGGADTQYF.

This clonotype occurred many times. V and J are TRBV20-1 and TRBJ1-3, with D perhaps matching TRBD1 (5 bases). CDR1 and CDR2 from the germline V gene are DFQATT and SNEGSKA (reference sequence). Trimming removed 0 bases from V and 0 bases from J, with 15 bases in between. The CDR3 spans 17 residues. CDR3 in amino acids: CSARDATALYSGNTIYF. CDR3 DNA sequence: TGCAGTGCTAGAGACGCGACAGCGCTATACTCTGGAAACACCATATATTTT.

Ten or more counts support this clonotype. A read error may produce the germline difference seen at one junction end. This rearrangement joins TRBV3-1 to TRBJ1-4; D unclear. The CDR3 is 12 amino acids. The germline CDR1 and CDR2 sequences are LGHDT and YNNKEL (reference sequence). CDR3 loop: CASSSGNGRILF. As DNA, the CDR3 is TGTGCCAGCAGTTCCGGAAACGGCAGGATTCTATTT.

This clonotype was counted at least ten times. The chain has TRBV20-1 and TRBJ2-7; the D gene is possibly TRBD2 (6 bases). There are 11 residues in the CDR3. V was clipped by 6 bases and J by 1 base, with 7 bases between them. Germline CDR1 reads DFQATT; CDR2 reads SNEGSKA (reference sequence). The CDR3, as DNA: TGCAGTGCGGGAGGTTCCTACGAGCAGTACTTC. Encoded protein: CSAGGSYEQYF.